Following are 4 T cell receptor beta chains from one sample sequenced in a study of T cells in Graves' hyperthyroidism and ophthalmopathy. Amplification targeted TCR beta CDR3 regions from RNA transcripts. TCR CDR3 underwent first-round RT-PCR with the HTBI primer set. One entry per CDR3 protein, called by TCRdb with MiXCR from the multiplex PCR reads. The repertoire includes more than 300,000 distinct CDR3 sequences, roughly 14% of them detected once, and 20% to 25% sits in the top ten. The sequencing input was blood. The origin of the receptors is a young woman with Graves' hyperthyroidism.

As for this clonotype: A much larger clone differs by one base, so this may be a read error. This chain links TRBV6-2 or TRBV6-3 with TRBJ1-1; 7 nucleotides line up with TRBD1. Germline V gives CDR1 MNHEY, CDR2 SVGEGT. The CDR3 consists of 13 residues. The ends lost 8 bases at V and 3 bases at J; junction bases unmatched: 6. CDR3 sequence reads: CASGTTGDTEAFF. The CDR3 bases are TGTGCCAGCGGAACAACAGGGGACACTGAAGCTTTCTTT.

This clonotype was seen many times. The DNA for the CDR3 is TGTGCCACCAGTGATACCCCCGGACAGGAGGAAGAGACCCAGTACTTC. This encodes CATSDTPGQEEETQYF. The chain couples TRBV24-1 to TRBJ2-5; TRBD1 matches at 7 bases. The CDR3 is made up of 16 amino acids. V dropped 3 bases and J dropped 3; count of bases not matched to a gene: 9. Germline CDR1 KGHDR, CDR2 SFDVKD.

The chain combines TRBV30 with TRBJ2-5, with D perhaps matching TRBD2 (5 bases). V was trimmed by 2 bases and J by 3 bases, leaving 22 bases between them. The CDR3 spans 17 residues. Germline values: CDR1 GTSNPN, CDR2 SVGIG (reference sequence). The CDR3 DNA sequence: TGTGCCTGGAGTCGGACCCAAACCCGAGCGGTAAAAGAGACCCAGTACTTC. Translation gives CAWSRTQTRAVKETQYF. The variable domain in full, completed from reference TRBV30 and TRBJ2-5, reads SQTIHQWPATLVQPVGSPLSLECTVEGTSNPNLYWYRQAAGRGLQLLFYSVGIGQISSEVPQNLSASRPQDRQFILSSKKLLLSDSGFYLCAWSRTQTRAVKETQYFGPGTRLLVL.

This clonotype was recorded at least ten times. V is TRBV3-1 and J is TRBJ1-5, with a weak D call TRBD1 (5 bases). This CDR3 is 12 amino acids long. Germline V gene lookup returns CDR1 LGHDT and CDR2 YNNKEL (reference sequence). With 8 bases removed from V and 9 bases from J, the gap between germline ends came to 14 bases. The CDR3 DNA follows: TGTGCCAGCTCCAACGAGGGGCTGCCCCAGCATTTT. Protein product: CASSNEGLPQHF.